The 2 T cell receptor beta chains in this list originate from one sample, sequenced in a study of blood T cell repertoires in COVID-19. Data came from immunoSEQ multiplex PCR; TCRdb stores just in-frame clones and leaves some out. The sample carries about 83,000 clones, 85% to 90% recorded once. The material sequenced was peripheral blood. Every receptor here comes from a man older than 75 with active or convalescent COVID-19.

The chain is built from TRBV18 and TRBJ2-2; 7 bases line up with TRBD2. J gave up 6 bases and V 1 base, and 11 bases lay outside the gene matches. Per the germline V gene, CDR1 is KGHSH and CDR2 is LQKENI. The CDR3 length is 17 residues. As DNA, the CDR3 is TGTGCCAGCTCACCACAGAGCAAAGCGGGATGGTCCGGGGAGCTGTTTTTT. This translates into CASSPQSKAGWSGELFF.

The CDR3 reads CASSLQGATTEAFF. CDR3 DNA sequence: TGTGCCAGCAGCTTACAGGGGGCGACCACTGAAGCTTTCTTT. This chain links TRBV7-2 with TRBJ1-1; 8 nucleotides match TRBD1. CDR1 and CDR2 from the germline V gene are SGHTA and FQGNSA. V was pared by 2 bases and J by 4 bases, with 3 bases of the junction left unmatched. This CDR3 is built from 14 residues.